Shown below are 12 T cell receptor beta chains from a single sample sequenced in a study of T cells in localized non-small cell lung cancer. Assay: immunoSEQ multiplex PCR; the TCRdb copy retains only in-frame clones and omits some. The repertoire holds just under 750 clones, with around 33% as singletons. The sequenced sample was normal lung tissue next to the tumor, obtained before any cancer treatment. These receptors came from a man between 40 and 69 years old with stage II lung adenocarcinoma.

The chain links TRBV18 to TRBJ2-3; TRBD1 aligns across 7 bases. This CDR3 spans 15 amino acids. Germline CDR1 is KGHSH and CDR2 is LQKENI. The V gene end was trimmed by 1 base and the J gene end by 2 bases; junction bases not matched to a gene: 3. This CDR3 reads CASSPRQGDTDTQYF. DNA for the CDR3: TGTGCCAGCTCACCACGACAGGGAGACACAGATACGCAGTATTTT.

This clone was observed a handful of times. This sequence joins TRBV6-8 and TRBJ1-2; D perhaps matches TRBD1 (6 bases). Germline CDR1 MNHGY, CDR2 SAAAGT. This CDR3 region has 14 residues. V lost 5 bases, J lost 3 bases, and 13 bases lay in between. The CDR3 DNA follows: TGTGCCAGCAGTGGGGGCCGGGCTGACTATGGCTACACCTTC. It specifies CASSGGRADYGYTF.

The V and J genes are TRBV11-3 and TRBJ2-7; 7 bases line up with TRBD2. V gave up 1 base and J gave up 1 base; unmatched junction bases: 7. The CDR3 length is 16 residues. In germline, CDR1 is SGHNT, CDR2 YENEEA. This CDR3 reads CASSLGGGGSSYEQYF. CDR3 DNA sequence: TGTGCCAGCAGCTTAGGGGGAGGCGGGAGTTCCTACGAGCAGTACTTC. The full variable domain, in which reference TRBV11-3 and TRBJ2-7 provide the parts outside the CDR3, is EAGVVQSPRYKIIEKKQPVAFWCNPISGHNTLYWYLQNLGQGPELLIRYENEEAVDDSQLPKDRFSAERLKGVDSTLKIQPAELGDSAVYLCASSLGGGGSSYEQYFGPGTRLTVT.

This chain connects TRBV14 to TRBJ2-5; D unclear. The V end lost 6 bases, the J end lost 7 bases, and 12 bases lay between the germline ends. The CDR3 is 12 amino acids. Germline CDR1 SGHDN, CDR2 FVKESK. The CDR3 bases are TGTGCCAGCAGTCCCGACCTGGGGACCCAGTACTTC. It yields the protein CASSPDLGTQYF.

The rearrangement uses TRBV12-5 and TRBJ2-3, with D possibly TRBD1 on 5 matching bases. The CDR3 length is 14 residues. Per the germline V gene, CDR1 is LGHNT and CDR2 is FRNRAP. V lost 3 bases and J 2 bases, leaving 9 bases between the germline ends. The CDR3 here is CASGFSGITDTQYF. The CDR3 DNA reads TGTGCTAGTGGTTTTTCAGGGATCACAGATACGCAGTATTTT. The whole variable domain, filled in from reference TRBV12-5 and TRBJ2-3, reads DARVTQTPRHKVTEMGQEVTMRCQPILGHNTVFWYRQTMMQGLELLAYFRNRAPLDDSGMPKDRFSAEMPDATLATLKIQPSEPRDSAVYFCASGFSGITDTQYFGPGTRLTVL.

The V and J genes are TRBV4-1 and TRBJ2-1; D is possibly TRBD1 (5 bases). This CDR3 is built from 13 residues. Germline loops: CDR1 MGHRA, CDR2 YSYEKL. With 0 bases removed from V and 9 bases from J, the gap between germline ends came to 9 bases. The CDR3 region is CASSQERGGEQFF. CDR3 in DNA: TGCGCCAGCAGCCAAGAAAGGGGTGGTGAGCAGTTCTTC.

This sequence joins TRBV10-2 and TRBJ2-1; 9 bases are shared with TRBD2. V dropped 1 base and J dropped 7; count of bases not matched to a gene: 5. Germline lookup yields CDR1 WSHSY and CDR2 SAAADI. The CDR3 is 15 residues long. CDR3 in amino acids: CASSEYPAGGNEQFF. In nucleotides, the CDR3 is TGCGCCAGCAGTGAGTACCCAGCGGGGGGTAATGAGCAGTTCTTC.

The rearrangement uses TRBV18 and TRBJ1-1; 8 bases fit TRBD1. The CDR3 has 12 amino acids. The germline gives CDR1 KGHSH, CDR2 LQKENI. With 6 bases clipped from V and 10 bases from J, the junction kept 7 bases outside the gene matches. CDR3 sequence (DNA): TGTGCCAGCTCCGCAGGGGGCCTGGGAGCTTTCTTT. It is translated as CASSAGGLGAFF.

The gene calls are TRBV29-1 and TRBJ2-7; 9 nucleotides match TRBD2. This CDR3 region has 13 residues. The V and J ends lost 3 bases and 3 bases, in that order; junction bases with no gene match: 3. Per germline, CDR1 SQVTM and CDR2 ANQGSEA. The CDR3 loop reads CSVDNSGSYEQYF. The CDR3 DNA reads as TGCAGCGTTGATAATAGCGGGAGCTACGAGCAGTACTTC.

In regard to this clone: Its ends do not fully match the called genes, so a read error is possible. V and J are TRBV27 and TRBJ2-3, with 13 bases lining up with TRBD2. The V gene's germline CDR1 is MNHEY and CDR2 SMNVEV (reference sequence). The length of the CDR3 is 17 residues. The chain's CDR3 is CASSPPGLAGRTDTQYF. CDR3 DNA: TGTGCTAGCAGTCCTCCGGGACTAGCGGGACGCACAGATACGCAGTATTTT.

This clone came up a few times. The V gene is TRBV30, the J gene TRBJ2-6; D unclear. The CDR3 contains 13 residues. Germline loops: CDR1 GTSNPN, CDR2 SVGIG (reference sequence). Trimming took off 0 bases at V and 4 bases at J, with 4 bases between the two ends. The CDR3: CAWSVQGANVLTF. The DNA for the CDR3 is TGTGCCTGGAGTGTTCAGGGGGCCAACGTCCTGACTTTC.

This clone appeared a few times. The CDR3 region has the DNA TGTGCCAGCAGTCTAGTCAGAAATGAAAAACTGTTTTTT. This gives the protein CASSLVRNEKLFF. V is TRBV6-8 and J is TRBJ1-4; no reliable D call. Germline values: CDR1 MNHGY, CDR2 SAAAGT. The CDR3 extends over 13 amino acids. Trimming left V 5 bases short and J 5 bases short, with 9 bases between.